This entry features one T cell receptor (beta chain) sequence. The CDR3 is 15 residues long. CDR1 and CDR2 (germline): SGHAT, FQNNGV. With V trimmed by 4 bases and J by 3 bases, 6 bases remained unmatched. The record originates from a study of OX40 agonist ivuxolimab in advanced cancers. Repertoires were generated with immunoSEQ multiplex PCR, while TCRdb's copy carries only in-frame clones and drops some. Of roughly 80,000 clones listed, about 90% are singletons. The sample was CD4+ or CD8+ T cells sorted from blood, taken in a trial of the OX40 agonist ivuxolimab. The sequence derives from an adult with an advanced solid tumor such as melanoma, head and neck, liver or kidney cancer. The chain carries TRBV11-2 and TRBJ1-5; TRBD1 matches at 7 bases. The CDR3 is CASSSMGTDNQPQHF. In DNA, the CDR3 is TGTGCCAGCAGCTCGATGGGGACAGACAATCAGCCCCAGCATTTT.